A selection of T cell receptor beta chains follows, all from one sample in a study of neurological immune-mediated disorders. TCRdb re-analysed the 5' RACE reads in MiXCR, keeping a single row per CDR3 protein. The profile shows roughly 76,000 distinct CDR3 sequences, 3.2% of them singletons. Material: PBMCs. Receptor source: a woman in her forties or fifties with multiple sclerosis. Each CDR3 is given with its conserved first and last residue. The order of the fields is J gene, V gene, D gene, CDR3 length, clone size, CDR3 DNA, CDR3 protein. A D gene is named only where the DNA matches it firmly. Rows may omit the clone size; those that give it use once, few, many or a size class.

j_call: TRBJ2-3; v_call: TRBV7-8; d_call: TRBD2; cdr3_length: 16; clone_size: many; cdr3_nt: TGTGCCAGCAGCTTCTTGACGGGGGGGCCTTCAGATACGCAGTATTTT; cdr3_aa: CASSFLTGGPSDTQYF
j_call: TRBJ1-4; v_call: TRBV6-5; d_call: NA; cdr3_length: 16; clone_size: many; cdr3_nt: TGTGCCAGCAGAAAACACCCACAGGGCGCTAATGAAAAACTGTTTTTT; cdr3_aa: CASRKHPQGANEKLFF
j_call: TRBJ2-5; v_call: TRBV4-2; d_call: NA; cdr3_length: 16; clone_size: many; cdr3_nt: TGTGCCAGCAGCCAAGATGTGGGGGTCTCCCAGGGGACCCAGTACTTC; cdr3_aa: CASSQDVGVSQGTQYF
j_call: TRBJ2-4; v_call: TRBV20-1; d_call: TRBD2; cdr3_length: 14; clone_size: many; cdr3_nt: TGCAGTGCTTGGGGACTAGCGGGAGCGGACATTCAGTACTTC; cdr3_aa: CSAWGLAGADIQYF
j_call: TRBJ1-5; v_call: TRBV28; d_call: NA; cdr3_length: 12; clone_size: many; cdr3_nt: TGTGCCGGCCAAAGGAGCAATCAGCCCCAGCATTTT; cdr3_aa: CAGQRSNQPQHF
j_call: TRBJ1-5; v_call: TRBV20-1; d_call: TRBD1; cdr3_length: 14; clone_size: many; cdr3_nt: TGCAGTGCTAGAGACAGGACAGGTTCGGGCCCCCAGCATTTT; cdr3_aa: CSARDRTGSGPQHF
j_call: TRBJ2-1; v_call: TRBV28; d_call: NA; cdr3_length: 11; clone_size: many; cdr3_nt: TGTGCCAGCAGTTTGGGGGGTGAGCAGTTCTTC; cdr3_aa: CASSLGGEQFF
j_call: TRBJ2-7; v_call: TRBV2; d_call: NA; cdr3_length: 14; clone_size: many; cdr3_nt: TGTGCCACCGACACAGGTCTCAGCTCCTACGAGCAGTACTTC; cdr3_aa: CATDTGLSSYEQYF
j_call: TRBJ2-2; v_call: TRBV12-3/TRBV12-4; d_call: TRBD1; cdr3_length: 16; clone_size: many; cdr3_nt: TGTGCCAGCAGTTTACCTTACAGGGGATGGCCCGGGGAGCTGTTTTTT; cdr3_aa: CASSLPYRGWPGELFF
j_call: TRBJ2-3; v_call: TRBV29-1; d_call: TRBD2; cdr3_length: 13; clone_size: many; cdr3_nt: TGCAGCTCGGGGGGAAGCTCCACAGATACGCAGTATTTT; cdr3_aa: CSSGGSSTDTQYF
j_call: TRBJ2-1; v_call: TRBV20-1; d_call: NA; cdr3_length: 16; clone_size: many; cdr3_nt: TGCAGTGCTGCCGACAGCTCAGCGGCCTCCTACAATGAGCAGTTCTTC; cdr3_aa: CSAADSSAASYNEQFF
j_call: TRBJ1-1; v_call: TRBV6-2/TRBV6-3; d_call: NA; cdr3_length: 14; clone_size: many; cdr3_nt: TGTGCCAGCAGTTACGGAACAGGGTTAACTGAAGCTTTCTTT; cdr3_aa: CASSYGTGLTEAFF
j_call: TRBJ2-2; v_call: TRBV29-1; d_call: NA; cdr3_length: 13; clone_size: many; cdr3_nt: TGCAGCGTTGCGAGCGGGAACACCGGGGAGCTGTTTTTT; cdr3_aa: CSVASGNTGELFF
j_call: TRBJ2-7; v_call: TRBV20-1; d_call: NA; cdr3_length: 15; clone_size: many; cdr3_nt: TGCAGTGCACGCCTTAATAGGGGGGCGTCGGGCGAGCAGTACTTC; cdr3_aa: CSARLNRGASGEQYF
j_call: TRBJ2-3; v_call: TRBV12-3/TRBV12-4; d_call: TRBD1; cdr3_length: 17; clone_size: many; cdr3_nt: TGTGCCAGCAGTTTGGACCGGACAGGGAGTATCACAGATACGCAGTATTTT; cdr3_aa: CASSLDRTGSITDTQYF
j_call: TRBJ1-6; v_call: TRBV7-2; d_call: NA; cdr3_length: 14; clone_size: many; cdr3_nt: TGTGCCAGCAGCTTAGAGGCCACGGGGTCACCCCTCCACTTT; cdr3_aa: CASSLEATGSPLHF
j_call: TRBJ1-2; v_call: TRBV20-1; d_call: NA; cdr3_length: 14; clone_size: many; cdr3_nt: TGCAGTGCTAGCAGAGGACAGCTTAACTATGGCTACACCTTC; cdr3_aa: CSASRGQLNYGYTF
j_call: TRBJ2-2; v_call: TRBV11-2; d_call: NA; cdr3_length: 15; clone_size: many; cdr3_nt: TGTGCCAGCAGCTTCGGGCAGGGAATCACCGGGGAGCTGTTTTTT; cdr3_aa: CASSFGQGITGELFF
j_call: TRBJ1-1; v_call: TRBV7-2; d_call: NA; cdr3_length: 18; clone_size: many; cdr3_nt: TGTGCCAGCAGCTTAGAGGGTGTGGGGAGGGGATGGAGCACTGAAGCTTTCTTT; cdr3_aa: CASSLEGVGRGWSTEAFF
j_call: TRBJ1-1; v_call: TRBV4-2; d_call: NA; cdr3_length: 15; clone_size: NA; cdr3_nt: TGTGCCAGCAGCGCCGGGGGCGCGGTGAACACTGAAGCTTTCTTT; cdr3_aa: CASSAGGAVNTEAFF
j_call: TRBJ2-7; v_call: TRBV20-1; d_call: NA; cdr3_length: 11; clone_size: many; cdr3_nt: TGCAGTGCTGCGGATCCCACCGAGGGGTACTTC; cdr3_aa: CSAADPTEGYF
j_call: TRBJ2-1; v_call: TRBV6-5; d_call: TRBD1; cdr3_length: 15; clone_size: many; cdr3_nt: TGTGCCAGCAGTCCCCGACAGGGGAGATACAATGAGCAGTTCTTC; cdr3_aa: CASSPRQGRYNEQFF
j_call: TRBJ1-5; v_call: TRBV7-2; d_call: NA; cdr3_length: 12; clone_size: many; cdr3_nt: TGTGCCAGCAGCTTCAACTATCAGCCCCAGCATTTT; cdr3_aa: CASSFNYQPQHF
j_call: TRBJ1-1; v_call: TRBV5-5; d_call: NA; cdr3_length: 13; clone_size: many; cdr3_nt: TGTGCCAGCATCCAGATCATGAACACTGAAGCTTTCTTT; cdr3_aa: CASIQIMNTEAFF
j_call: TRBJ2-7; v_call: TRBV5-5; d_call: NA; cdr3_length: 14; clone_size: many; cdr3_nt: TGTGCCAGCAGCTTGGTACACTCGGGCTACGAGCAGTACTTC; cdr3_aa: CASSLVHSGYEQYF
j_call: TRBJ1-5; v_call: TRBV19; d_call: NA; cdr3_length: 15; clone_size: many; cdr3_nt: TGTGCCAGTAGTATAGGGACACAATTCAATCAGCCCCAGCATTTT; cdr3_aa: CASSIGTQFNQPQHF
j_call: TRBJ2-7; v_call: TRBV6-2/TRBV6-3; d_call: NA; cdr3_length: 19; clone_size: few; cdr3_nt: TGTGCCAGCAGTTACGGTGGGCTCGATTTGCAGGGTAGGACCTACGAGCAGTACTTC; cdr3_aa: CASSYGGLDLQGRTYEQYF